This TCR beta chain originates from a study of cytotoxic CD8 clonotypes in ibrutinib-treated CLL (dated by TCRdb to the early 2020s). Some background on the complete study: The cohort included some 14 treatment-naive and approximately eleven relapsed/refractory patients; 17 to 18 were IGHV unmutated. Responses were partial in roughly 25 patients and complete in 2; after median approximately 69 months follow-up, some 14 stayed in remission and roughly twelve progressed. The response samples were drawn at a median of approximately 12 months into treatment, with a range of about 6 to 40 months. Samples averaged about 260,000 productive templates and around 91,000 productive rearrangements. Longitudinal samples were obtainable from about 30% of the roughly 90 participants in the trial. Cryopreserved peripheral blood mononuclear cells were collected at three points: before therapy, at response, and at either sustained remission or disease progression. Patients were still on ibrutinib when every remission and progressive disease sample was collected.

What this sample's time point label stands for: eleven to twelve months on ibrutinib. For TCR beta library preparation, about 2 micrograms of genomic DNA was extracted from cryopreserved PBMCs. Longitudinal blood samples from CLL patients receiving ibrutinib monotherapy were subjected to high-throughput TCR beta sequencing. The patients were enrolled in a single-center, open-label phase 2 trial of ibrutinib monotherapy. From the cysteine through the phenylalanine, the CDR3 covers 16 amino acids. CDR3 DNA only is kept here, 48 bases in frame from base 1. CDR1 and CDR2, looked up from the germline V gene, are SGHVS and FQNEAQ. The V end loses 1 base and the J end loses 3 bases, and a stretch of 13 bases separates them. Concerning this clone: It lacks a known antigen. Base qualities are not recorded, but no much larger clone differs from it by a single base.

Beyond this particular receptor, the publication reports: Sustained-remission and progressing patients did not have matched sampling times, and lymph node repertoires were not examined. At ibrutinib response clonality went up, during sustained remission it held steady, and at progression it dropped back toward baseline. At baseline, clonality was higher than in age-matched healthy donors and showed a strong correlation with circulating CD8+ T-cell counts. Public clonotypes were rare and either contracted or stayed stable during treatment, and the rise in clonality at ibrutinib response reflected the expansion of private clonotypes.

A MiSeq instrument was used for deep resolution sequencing, which targeted depths ranging from 1 in 1 million up to 1 in 200,000 T cells, with coverage averaging 10x for each clonotype. TCR beta libraries were generated with the immunoSEQ hsTCRB Kit. The published analysis was carried out like this. The data were analyzed with ImmunoSEQ Analyzer and ImmunoSEQ Data Assistant, and V, D and J gene assignments followed IMGT definitions. Clonality was computed as one minus normalized Shannon entropy of productive rearrangement frequencies, ranging from 0 to 1. Only overrepresented clonotypes making up at least 0.05% of the repertoire of each patient were included in the public clonotype analysis. About a dozen age-matched healthy donor repertoires from immuneACCESS served as clonality controls. TCRdb holds this immuneACCESS table with in-frame rearrangements only. Some clones are missing; in checked studies, unresolved V genes explain under half, and the rest has no known cause. The DNA was the basis for D and trimming; V, J and clone size are from that table. The sample yields some 200,000 clones; roughly three quarters were counted once. About an eighth of the sample rests with the top ten.

The V and J genes are TRBV7-8 and TRBJ1-5; a tentative D match to TRBD1 spans 5 bases. The sample consisted of PBMCs, taken after 12 months of ibrutinib treatment. This TCR was sampled from a human donor with chronic lymphocytic leukemia. The CDR3: CASSLVWGSINQPQHF. The DNA sequence is as follows: TGTGCCAGCAGCTTAGTGTGGGGCAGTATCAATCAGCCCCAGCATTTT. The variable domain in full, with residues beyond the CDR3 obtained from the reference TRBV7-8 and TRBJ1-5 genes, is GAGVSQSPRYKVAKRGQDVALRCDPISGHVSLFWYQQALGQGPEFLTYFQNEAQLDKSGLPSDRFFAERPEGSVSTLKIQRTQQEDSAVYLCASSLVWGSINQPQHFGDGTRLSIL.